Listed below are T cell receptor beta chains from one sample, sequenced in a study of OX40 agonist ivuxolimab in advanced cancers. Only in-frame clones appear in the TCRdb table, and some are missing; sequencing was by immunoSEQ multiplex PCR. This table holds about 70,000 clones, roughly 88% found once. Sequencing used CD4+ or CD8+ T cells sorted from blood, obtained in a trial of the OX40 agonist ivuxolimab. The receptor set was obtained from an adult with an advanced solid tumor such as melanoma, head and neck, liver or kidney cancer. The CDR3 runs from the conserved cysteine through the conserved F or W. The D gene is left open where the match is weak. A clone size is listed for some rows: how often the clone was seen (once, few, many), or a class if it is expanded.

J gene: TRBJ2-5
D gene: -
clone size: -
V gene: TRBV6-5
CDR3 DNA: TGTGCCAGCAGCCGGGCGATGACCACCCCAGAGACCCAGTACTTC
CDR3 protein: CASSRAMTTPETQYF

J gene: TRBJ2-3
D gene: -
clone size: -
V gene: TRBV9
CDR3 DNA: TGTGCCAGCAGCGTTCGGCAGTCTACAGATACGCAGTATTTT
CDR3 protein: CASSVRQSTDTQYF

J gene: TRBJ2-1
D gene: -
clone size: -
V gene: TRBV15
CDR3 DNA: TGTGCCACTCAACTTGGCACAGGGTGGGACAATGAGCAGTTCTTC
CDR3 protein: CATQLGTGWDNEQFF

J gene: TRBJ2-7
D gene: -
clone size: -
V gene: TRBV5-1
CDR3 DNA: TGCGCCAGCAGCCGGGACGGCGCCTACGAGCAGTACTTC
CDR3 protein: CASSRDGAYEQYF

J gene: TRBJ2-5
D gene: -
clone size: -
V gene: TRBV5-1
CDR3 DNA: TGCGCCAGCAGCCTTCGGGCAGGGACGGAGACCCAGTACTTC
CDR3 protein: CASSLRAGTETQYF

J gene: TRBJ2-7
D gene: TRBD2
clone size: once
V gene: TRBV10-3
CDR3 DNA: TGTGCCAACCGAGCGGGGGTGACCTACGAGCAGTACTTC
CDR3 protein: CANRAGVTYEQYF

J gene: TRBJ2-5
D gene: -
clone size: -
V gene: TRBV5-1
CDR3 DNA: TGCGCCAGCAGCTTTGGGGGGCTGCAAGAGACCCAGTACTTC
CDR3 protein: CASSFGGLQETQYF

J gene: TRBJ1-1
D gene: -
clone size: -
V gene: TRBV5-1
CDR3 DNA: TGCGCCAGCAGCTTTAATACAGGGAGAACTGAAGCTTTCTTT
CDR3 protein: CASSFNTGRTEAFF

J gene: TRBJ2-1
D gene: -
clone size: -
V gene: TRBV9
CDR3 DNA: TGTGCCAGCAGCGTACGACACGACTCCCCTAATGAGCAGTTCTTC
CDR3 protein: CASSVRHDSPNEQFF

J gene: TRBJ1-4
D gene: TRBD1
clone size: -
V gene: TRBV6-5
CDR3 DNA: TGTGCCAGCCAAGTAGACAGGGAGGAAAAACTGTTTTTT
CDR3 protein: CASQVDREEKLFF

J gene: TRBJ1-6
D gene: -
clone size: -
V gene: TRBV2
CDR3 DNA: TGTGCCACGTCCGGGACTGAGTCACCCCTCCACTTT
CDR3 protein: CATSGTESPLHF

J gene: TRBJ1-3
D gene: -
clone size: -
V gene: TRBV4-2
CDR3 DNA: TGTGCCAGCAGCCAAGGAGGGGTAACTGGAAACACCATATATTTT
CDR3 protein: CASSQGGVTGNTIYF

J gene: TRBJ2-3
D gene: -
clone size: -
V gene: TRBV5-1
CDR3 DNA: TGCGCCAGCAGCTTGGAGCCCCCGGACGTCACAGATACGCAGTATTTT
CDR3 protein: CASSLEPPDVTDTQYF